This TCR beta chain was identified during a study of T cell repertoires in cytomegalovirus infection. This clonotype was observed a few times. Its specificity is unknown. Germline V CDR1 and CDR2: LNHDA, SQIVND (reference sequence). Trimming removed 2 bases at V and 6 bases at J, with 9 bases between. The CDR3 is 13 residues long. TCRdb reprocessed the reads with MiXCR, giving one entry per CDR3 protein. The sample includes hundreds of thousands of distinct CDR3 sequences, roughly 30% of them seen just once. The source material was cultured PBMCs, sampled from culture after CMV antigen stimulation. This receptor was identified in a human donor in good health (CMV status not recorded). Some clones in this sample may be carry-over from other donors' samples. The V and J genes are TRBV19 and TRBJ2-3, with D uncertain. The CDR3 sequence: CASSIRRSDTQYF. The CDR3 DNA is TGTGCCAGTAGTATACGGAGATCGGATACGCAGTATTTT.